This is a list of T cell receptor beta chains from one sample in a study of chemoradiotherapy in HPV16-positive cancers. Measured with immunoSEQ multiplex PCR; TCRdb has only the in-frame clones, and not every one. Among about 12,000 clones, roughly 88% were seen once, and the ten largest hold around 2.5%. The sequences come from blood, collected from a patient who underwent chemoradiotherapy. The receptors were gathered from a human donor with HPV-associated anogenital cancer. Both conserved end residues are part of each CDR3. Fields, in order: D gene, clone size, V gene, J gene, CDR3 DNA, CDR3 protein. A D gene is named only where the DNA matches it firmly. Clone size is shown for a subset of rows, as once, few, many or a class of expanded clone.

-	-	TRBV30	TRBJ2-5	TGTGCCTGGAGTCCAGGGCCGGAGACCCAGTACTTC	CAWSPGPETQYF
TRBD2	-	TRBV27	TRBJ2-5	TGTGCCAGCAGCCGCCCTGGGCTAGCGGGGGGCGGGGAGACCCAGTACTTC	CASSRPGLAGGGETQYF
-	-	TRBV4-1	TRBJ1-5	TGCGCCAGCAGCCAATTGTTAGGTAAAAATCAGCCCCAGCATTTT	CASSQLLGKNQPQHF
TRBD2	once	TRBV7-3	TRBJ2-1	TGTGCCAGCAGCTTAACGCCCAGACTAGCGACCTACAATGAGCAGTTCTTC	CASSLTPRLATYNEQFF
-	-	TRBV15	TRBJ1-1	TGTGCCACCAGCGAGGGGAAAAGGACTGAAGCTTTCTTT	CATSEGKRTEAFF
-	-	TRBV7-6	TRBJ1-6	TGTGCCAGCAGCTTAGTGCGGGCCGATAATTCACCCCTCCACTTT	CASSLVRADNSPLHF
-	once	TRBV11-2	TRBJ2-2	TGTGCCAGCAGCACTACGAACACCGGGGAGCTGTTTTTT	CASSTTNTGELFF
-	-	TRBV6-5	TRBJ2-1	TGTGCCAGCAGTGCCTTCAAGGGGTACAATGAGCAGTTCTTC	CASSAFKGYNEQFF
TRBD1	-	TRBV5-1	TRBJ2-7	TGCGCCAGCAGCTGGGGGGACAGGGGGCGTCCCTACGAGCAGTACTTC	CASSWGDRGRPYEQYF
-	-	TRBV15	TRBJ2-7	TGTGCCACCAGCAGAGATTTTCGACAGGTAGTATCCTACGAGCAGTACTTC	CATSRDFRQVVSYEQYF
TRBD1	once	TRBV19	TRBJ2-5	TGTGCCAGTAGAGCAGGGGGAGAGACCCAGTACTTC	CASRAGGETQYF
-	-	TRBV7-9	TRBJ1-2	TGTGCCAGCAGCCTAGATTGGGGGAGAGGCTACACCTTC	CASSLDWGRGYTF
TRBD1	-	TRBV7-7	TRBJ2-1	TGTGCCAGCAGCCCTTGGGACAGGTGGAATGAGCAGTTCTTC	CASSPWDRWNEQFF
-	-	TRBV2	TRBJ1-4	TGTGCCAGCATAGGAGGATCTAATGAAAAACTGTTTTTT	CASIGGSNEKLFF
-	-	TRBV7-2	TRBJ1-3	TGTGCCAGCAGCTTCGGTACAGGCCGATCCTCTGGAAACACCATATATTTT	CASSFGTGRSSGNTIYF
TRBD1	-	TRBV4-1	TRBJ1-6	TGCGCCAGCAGCCACGCAGGGGGTGATTCACCCCTCCACTTT	CASSHAGGDSPLHF
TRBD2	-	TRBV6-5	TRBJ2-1	TGTGCCAGCAAGGCTAGCGGGGGGTACAATGAGCAGTTCTTC	CASKASGGYNEQFF
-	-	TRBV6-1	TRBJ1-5	TGTGCCAGCAGTGAAAAGGCAGAGGTGGGGTCCCAGCATTTT	CASSEKAEVGSQHF
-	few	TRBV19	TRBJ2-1	TGTGCCAGTAGTCCGTCGGGAAATGAGCAGTTCTTC	CASSPSGNEQFF
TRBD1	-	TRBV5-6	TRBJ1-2	TGTGCCAGCAGCTTGGATGGGACAGGGGCATTAAACTATGGCTACACCTTC	CASSLDGTGALNYGYTF
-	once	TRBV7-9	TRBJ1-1	TGTGCCAGCAGCTTCCCCGGGAAGAACACTGAAGCTTTCTTT	CASSFPGKNTEAFF
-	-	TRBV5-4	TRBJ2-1	TGTGCCAGCAGCCACTTCTCCTCCTACAATGAGCAGTTCTTC	CASSHFSSYNEQFF
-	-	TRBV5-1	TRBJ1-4	TGCGCCAGCAGCTTCACTCCAGGGGCAGAGGGTGAAAAACTGTTTTTT	CASSFTPGAEGEKLFF
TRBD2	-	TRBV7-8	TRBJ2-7	TGTGCCAGCAGCCGGACTAGGGATTACGAGCAGTACTTC	CASSRTRDYEQYF
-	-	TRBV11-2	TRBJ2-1	TGTGCCAGCAGCTTACCGAGGGGGGCCTACAATGAGCAGTTCTTC	CASSLPRGAYNEQFF
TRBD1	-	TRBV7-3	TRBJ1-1	TGTGCCAGCAGCCTCAGGGGGACAGGGGCTCTTATGAACACTGAAGCTTTCTTT	CASSLRGTGALMNTEAFF
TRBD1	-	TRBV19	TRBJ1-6	TGTGCCAGTAGTCTCGGACAGGAATTTTCACCCCTCCACTTT	CASSLGQEFSPLHF
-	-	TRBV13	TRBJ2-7	TGTGCCAGCAGCACCGGCGGGACCGGGGACTCCTACGAGCAGTACTTC	CASSTGGTGDSYEQYF